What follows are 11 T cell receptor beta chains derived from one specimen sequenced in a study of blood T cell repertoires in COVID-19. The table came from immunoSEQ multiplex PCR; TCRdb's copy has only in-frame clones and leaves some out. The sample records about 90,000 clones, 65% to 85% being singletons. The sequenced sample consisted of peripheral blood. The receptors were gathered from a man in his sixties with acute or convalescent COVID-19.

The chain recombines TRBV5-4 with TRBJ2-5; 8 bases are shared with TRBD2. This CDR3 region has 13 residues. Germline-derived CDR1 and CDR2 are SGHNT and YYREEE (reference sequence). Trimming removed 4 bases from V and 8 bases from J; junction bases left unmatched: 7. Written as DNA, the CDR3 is TGTGCCAGCAGCGAGGTAGCGGGACCTACCCAGTACTTC. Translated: CASSEVAGPTQYF.

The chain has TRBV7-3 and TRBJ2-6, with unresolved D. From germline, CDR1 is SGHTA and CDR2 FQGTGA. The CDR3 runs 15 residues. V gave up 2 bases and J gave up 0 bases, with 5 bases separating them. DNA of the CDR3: TGTGCCAGCAGCTTAGGGCCCTCTGGGGCCAACGTCCTGACTTTC. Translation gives CASSLGPSGANVLTF.

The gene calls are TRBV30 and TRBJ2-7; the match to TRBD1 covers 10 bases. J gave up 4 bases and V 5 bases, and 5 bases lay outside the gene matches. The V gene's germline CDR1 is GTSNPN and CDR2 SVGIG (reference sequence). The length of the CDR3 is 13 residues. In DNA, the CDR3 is TGTGCCTGGGCGCCGGGACAGGGGTACGAGCAGTACTTC. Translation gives CAWAPGQGYEQYF. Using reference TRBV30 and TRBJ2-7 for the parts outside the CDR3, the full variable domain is SQTIHQWPATLVQPVGSPLSLECTVEGTSNPNLYWYRQAAGRGLQLLFYSVGIGQISSEVPQNLSASRPQDRQFILSSKKLLLSDSGFYLCAWAPGQGYEQYFGPGTRLTVT.

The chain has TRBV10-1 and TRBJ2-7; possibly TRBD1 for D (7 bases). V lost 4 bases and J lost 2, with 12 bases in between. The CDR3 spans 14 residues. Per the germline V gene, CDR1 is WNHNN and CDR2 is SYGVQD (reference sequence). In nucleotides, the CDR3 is TGCGCCAGCAGTGGCGGGACAGCCACCTACGAGCAGTACTTC. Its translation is CASSGGTATYEQYF.

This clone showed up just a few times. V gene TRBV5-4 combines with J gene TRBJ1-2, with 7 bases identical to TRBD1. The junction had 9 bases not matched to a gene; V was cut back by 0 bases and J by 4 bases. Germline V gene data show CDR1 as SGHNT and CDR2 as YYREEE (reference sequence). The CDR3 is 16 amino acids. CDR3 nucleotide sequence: TGTGCCAGCAGCTTGGGGGTTGAGGACAGGATCTATGGCTACACCTTC. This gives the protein CASSLGVEDRIYGYTF.

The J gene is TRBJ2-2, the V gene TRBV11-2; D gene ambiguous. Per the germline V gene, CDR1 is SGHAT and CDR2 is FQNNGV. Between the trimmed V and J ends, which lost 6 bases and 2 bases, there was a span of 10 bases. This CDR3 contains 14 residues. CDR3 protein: CASSRRPNTGELFF. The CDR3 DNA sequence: TGTGCCAGCAGTCGGAGACCCAACACCGGGGAGCTGTTTTTT.

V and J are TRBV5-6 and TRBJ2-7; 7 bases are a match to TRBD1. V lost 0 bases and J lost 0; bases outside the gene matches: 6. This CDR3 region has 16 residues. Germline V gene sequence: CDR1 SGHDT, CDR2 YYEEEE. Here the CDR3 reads CASSLALGTASYEQYF. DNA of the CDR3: TGTGCCAGCAGCTTGGCCCTGGGGACAGCCTCCTACGAGCAGTACTTC.

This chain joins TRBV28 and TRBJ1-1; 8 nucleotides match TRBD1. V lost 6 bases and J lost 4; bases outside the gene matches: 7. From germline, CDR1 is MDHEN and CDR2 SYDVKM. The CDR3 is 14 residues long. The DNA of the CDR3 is TGTGCCAGCAGAATCAGGGGGCTGGGCACTGAAGCTTTCTTT. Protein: CASRIRGLGTEAFF.

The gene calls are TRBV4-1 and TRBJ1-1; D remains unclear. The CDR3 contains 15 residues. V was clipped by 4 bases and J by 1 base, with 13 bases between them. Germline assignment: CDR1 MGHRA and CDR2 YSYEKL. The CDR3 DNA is TGCGCCAGCAGCCCCACGGCCTCTAGGAACACTGAAGCTTTCTTT. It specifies CASSPTASRNTEAFF.

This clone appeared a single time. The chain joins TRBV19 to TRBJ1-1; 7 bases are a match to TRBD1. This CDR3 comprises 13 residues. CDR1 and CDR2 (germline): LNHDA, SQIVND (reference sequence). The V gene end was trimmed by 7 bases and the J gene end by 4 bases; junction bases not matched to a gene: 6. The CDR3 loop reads CASTLTGATEAFF. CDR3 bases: TGTGCCAGTACCCTTACAGGGGCCACTGAAGCTTTCTTT.

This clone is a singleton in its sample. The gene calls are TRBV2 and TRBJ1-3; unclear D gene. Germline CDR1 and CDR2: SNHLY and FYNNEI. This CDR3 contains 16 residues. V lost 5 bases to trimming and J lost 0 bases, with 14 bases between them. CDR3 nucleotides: TGTGCCAGCAGTAATAACAGACTAAGCTCTGGAAACACCATATATTTT. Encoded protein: CASSNNRLSSGNTIYF.